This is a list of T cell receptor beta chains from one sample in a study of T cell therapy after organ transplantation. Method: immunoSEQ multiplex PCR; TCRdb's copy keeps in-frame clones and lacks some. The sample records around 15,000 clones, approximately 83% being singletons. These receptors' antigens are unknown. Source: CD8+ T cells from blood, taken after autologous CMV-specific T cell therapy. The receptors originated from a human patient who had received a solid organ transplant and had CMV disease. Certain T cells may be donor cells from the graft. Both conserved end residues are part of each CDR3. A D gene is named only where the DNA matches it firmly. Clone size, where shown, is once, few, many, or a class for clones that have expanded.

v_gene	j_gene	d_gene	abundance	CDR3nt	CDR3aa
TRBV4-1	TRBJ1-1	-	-	TGCGCCAGCAGCTTAAGAGCGACAGCAATCAACACTGAAGCTTTCTTT	CASSLRATAINTEAFF
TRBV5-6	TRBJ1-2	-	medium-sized	TGTGCCAGCAACCTGGACATGGACTATGGCTACACCTTC	CASNLDMDYGYTF
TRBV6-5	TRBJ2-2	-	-	TGTGCCACCACGACGAGGCCGAACACCGGGGAGCTGTTTTTT	CATTTRPNTGELFF
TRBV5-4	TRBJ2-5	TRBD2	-	TGTGCCAGCAGCTTGGATCGGGGAGGGGAGACCCAGTACTTC	CASSLDRGGETQYF
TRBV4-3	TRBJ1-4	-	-	TGCGCCAGCAGCTCCCCGCTTAGTAATGAAAAACTGTTTTTT	CASSSPLSNEKLFF
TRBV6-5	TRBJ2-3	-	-	TGTGCCAGCAGAAGGGGGGCAGATACGCAGTATTTT	CASRRGADTQYF
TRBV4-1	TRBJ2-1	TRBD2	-	TGCGCCAGCAGCCAAGAGGGGTCGGGACTAGCGCTATCTGAGCAGTTCTTC	CASSQEGSGLALSEQFF
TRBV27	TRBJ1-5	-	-	TGTGCCAGCAGTCCAACAGGGACCAATCAGCCCCAGCATTTT	CASSPTGTNQPQHF
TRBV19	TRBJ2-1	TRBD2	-	TGTGCCAGTAGTATTGACGGGGGGAACTACAATGAGCAGTTCTTC	CASSIDGGNYNEQFF
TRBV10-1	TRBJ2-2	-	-	TGCGCCAGCAGTGACCAGCCGAACACCGGGGAGCTGTTTTTT	CASSDQPNTGELFF